This T cell receptor beta chain was profiled in a study of PD-L1 blockade in urothelial cancer (dated by TCRdb to about 2017). About the study as a whole: Every patient began therapy in the mid-2010s and was given atezolizumab 1,200 mg intravenously every 3 weeks. Durable clinical benefit meant progression-free survival longer than 6 months, and TCR features were also tested against progression-free and overall survival. Patients had an ECOG performance status of 0 or 1 and had received between 0 and 3 prior chemotherapy regimens. Pretreatment blood TCR-seq was available for under 35 patients, at least one posttreatment blood collection was obtained for some 24 patients, and tumor TCR-seq was available for some 24 patients. In the same patients who had TCR sequencing, pretreatment tumors also underwent whole exome sequencing and RNA sequencing. Blood samples yielded a median of roughly 150,000 T cells and around 80,000 unique TCRs, with median clonality roughly 0.082. An exploratory multi-omic analysis was conducted of the somatic, immune and clinical correlates of response to PD-L1 blockade with atezolizumab in urothelial cancer. Pretreatment tumor samples, along with matched peripheral blood collected serially before and after atezolizumab treatment, underwent TCR sequencing. Blood samples were analyzed at two time points: 3 weeks after treatment start (second dose) and 6 weeks after treatment start. Some ten patients reached durable clinical benefit, while about 20 patients did not. Twenty-five of 29 patients were males with bladder-origin urothelial cancer, and about 60% of the 29 reported a prior smoking history. Broader findings and caveats from the paper: At 3 weeks after the start of treatment, tumor-associated TCR clones in peripheral blood had expanded more in patients with durable benefit (n ≈ 20, p = 0.022). Because the sample size was small (n = 29) and many of the analyses were exploratory, the results are meant to be hypothesis-generating. Improved progression-free and overall survival was associated with having pretreatment peripheral blood TCR clonality below the median.

Reading from cysteine to phenylalanine, the CDR3 counts 15 amino acids. Solely the CDR3 DNA is kept, with 45 bases framed from the first base. The junction carries 14 bases between V and J, which are trimmed by 5 bases and 4 bases respectively. According to the germline V gene (reference sequence), CDR1 reads LNHDA and CDR2 reads SQIVND. Turning to this clone: This clone's antigen is unknown. Base quality data are lacking; no much larger clone is found one base away.

To estimate absolute template abundance from read counts, synthetic TCR analog templates were spiked into each PCR. The immunoSEQ assay used bias-controlled V and J gene primers to amplify TCRbeta CDR3 regions from genomic DNA. Sequencing of rearranged TCRbeta segments was performed at approximately 20X coverage. In the paper's pipeline: Sequencing errors were corrected by clustering and CDR3s were annotated against IMGT to assign V, D and J genes. Only productive TCRbeta rearrangements were used in downstream analyses, excluding out-of-frame or stop-codon sequences. To compute clonality, Shannon entropy was normalized by the log of the number of unique productive sequences and then subtracted from one. Fisher's exact test with Benjamini-Hochberg correction, using a cutoff of adjusted p below 0.01, was how clones that differed between time points or between blood and tumor were identified. The table comes from immuneACCESS by way of TCRdb, which keeps in-frame sequences with V and J called. Part of the clones is missing from these tables; in studies checked, under half for an unresolved V gene and the rest for unknown reasons. V and J calls and clone size follow that table, whereas D and trimming were derived from the DNA. Counted in this sample were roughly 32,000 clones; 84% of them appeared once. Of the sample, roughly 29% falls within the top ten clones.

The cohort comprised 30 or so patients with locally advanced or metastatic urothelial carcinoma treated at Memorial Sloan Kettering on a trial protocol. Peripheral blood mononuclear cells were collected pretreatment and during treatment, with between 1 and 8 total time points per patient. The Qiagen DNeasy Blood extraction kit was used to purify genomic DNA from total PBMCs and from tumor samples. Collected pretreatment and during treatment, PBMCs were isolated and stored as previously described. The receptor was isolated from a man in his 60s with urothelial cancer. The sequencing here drew on PBMCs, taken around atezolizumab (anti-PD-L1) treatment. The chain links TRBV19 with TRBJ2-2; the D gene is perhaps TRBD1, on 6 matching bases. The bases read TGTGCCAGTAGTTCTCAACAGGGCGGCACCGGGGAGCTGTTTTTT. The resulting protein is CASSSQQGGTGELFF.